This TCR beta chain is drawn from a study of cytomegalovirus exposure and HLA in healthy donors. Regarding the study as a whole: Presence/absence analyses supposed approximately even sequencing depth among donors.

Concerning this clone itself: Its antigen remains unidentified. The sample holds other DNA sequences that translate to the same CDR3.

From germline, CDR1 is MNHEY and CDR2 SMNVEV (reference sequence). After removal of 2 bases from V and 1 base from J, the junction contained 0 bases not matched to a gene. This CDR3 has 15 residues. All donors participated as healthy donors of bone marrow. The PCR employed 60 Vbeta primers together with 13 Jbeta primers. TCRdb's table, derived via immunoSEQ multiplex PCR, lists solely in-frame clones and lacks some. The repertoire holds around 250,000 clones, with about 80% as singletons. The J gene is TRBJ2-3, the V gene TRBV27; 10 bases agree with TRBD2. Input material: PBMCs. The TCR comes from a woman aged 60-75 years in good health and CMV-seropositive. CDR3 in amino acids: CASSLLAGGTDTQYF. The DNA for the CDR3 is TGTGCCAGCAGTTTACTAGCGGGGGGCACAGATACGCAGTATTTT.